These 7 T cell receptor beta chains were sequenced from one sample in a study of blood T cell repertoires in COVID-19. The assay was immunoSEQ multiplex PCR, and TCRdb's table has in-frame clones only and misses some. Of some 220,000 clones in the sample, approximately 91% were seen once. Source material: peripheral blood. The receptors originated from a man aged 30-40 years with COVID-19, enrolled during active disease.

The V call is TRBV6-5, the J call TRBJ1-1; D may be TRBD1 (6 bases). Germline CDR1 and CDR2: MNHEY and SVGAGI. Trimming took 7 bases from V and 4 from J, leaving 16 bases between them. This CDR3 has 14 residues. The CDR3 DNA reads TGTGCCAGCACTCCAGGGGTTTCGGGCACTGAAGCTTTCTTT. Protein product: CASTPGVSGTEAFF.

The chain employs TRBV5-6 and TRBJ1-6; possible D gene TRBD1, 5 bases. There are 12 residues in the CDR3. The germline V gene has CDR1 SGHDT and CDR2 YYEEEE. Deletions cut 5 bases from V and 11 bases from J, with 11 bases between. This CDR3 is CASSPGIPPLHF. The CDR3 DNA reads as TGTGCCAGCAGTCCAGGGATACCACCCCTCCACTTT.

The chain is built from TRBV6-5 and TRBJ1-2; TRBD1 matches at 10 bases. Germline assignment: CDR1 MNHEY and CDR2 SVGAGI. This CDR3 contains 13 residues. Trimming removed 10 bases from V and 4 bases from J; junction bases left unmatched: 6. CDR3 bases: TGTGCCATCCGACAGGGGGCTAGCTATGGCTACACCTTC. Its translation: CAIRQGASYGYTF.

The chain links TRBV5-1 to TRBJ1-2, with 7 bases aligning to TRBD1. V lost 4 bases, J lost 7 bases, and 4 bases stayed unmatched. Germline assignment: CDR1 SGHRS and CDR2 YFSETQ. The CDR3 is made up of 12 amino acids. Written as DNA, the CDR3 is TGCGCCAGCAGCCTCGACAGGGCTGGCTACACCTTC. Translated, it gives CASSLDRAGYTF.

This chain connects TRBV4-1 to TRBJ2-3, with D perhaps matching TRBD1 (6 bases). The V and J ends lost 2 bases and 2 bases respectively, with 14 bases between them. The germline CDR1 and CDR2 sequences are MGHRA and YSYEKL. The CDR3 sequence is 16 residues long. The CDR3: CASSQQGHGLTDTQYF. The CDR3 DNA reads as TGCGCCAGCAGCCAACAGGGACATGGGCTCACAGATACGCAGTATTTT.

This clone was seen a handful of times. This chain links TRBV5-1 with TRBJ1-3; tentative D call: TRBD1 (6 bases). The CDR3 spans 15 residues. V lost 2 bases and J 2 bases, leaving 11 bases between the germline ends. Per the germline V gene, CDR1 is SGHRS and CDR2 is YFSETQ. CDR3 DNA: TGCGCCAGCAGCTTACAGGGAGTTCCTGGAAACACCATATATTTT. It is translated as CASSLQGVPGNTIYF.

The chain couples TRBV12-3 or TRBV12-4 to TRBJ2-7, with a tentative D call TRBD1 (6 bases). V was pared by 10 bases and J by 0 bases, with 13 bases between. The CDR3 covers 13 residues. The CDR3 is CAIGTTYSYEQYF. For the CDR3, the DNA is TGTGCCATTGGGACAACCTACTCCTACGAGCAGTACTTC.